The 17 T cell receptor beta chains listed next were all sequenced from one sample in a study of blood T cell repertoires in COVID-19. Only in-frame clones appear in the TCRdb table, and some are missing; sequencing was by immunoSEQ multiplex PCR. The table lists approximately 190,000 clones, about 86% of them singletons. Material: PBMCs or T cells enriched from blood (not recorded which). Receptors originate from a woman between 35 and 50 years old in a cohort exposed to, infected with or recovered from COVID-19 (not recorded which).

The CDR3 coding sequence is TGTGCCAGCAACCACAGGACCGGGACAGGGGGCACCGGGGAGCTGTTTTTT. This encodes CASNHRTGTGGTGELFF. The V call is TRBV9, the J call TRBJ2-2; 11 bases fit TRBD1. The V and J ends lost 6 bases and 4 bases, in that order; junction bases with no gene match: 11. This CDR3 has 17 amino acids. Germline CDR1 and CDR2: SGDLS and YYNGEE.

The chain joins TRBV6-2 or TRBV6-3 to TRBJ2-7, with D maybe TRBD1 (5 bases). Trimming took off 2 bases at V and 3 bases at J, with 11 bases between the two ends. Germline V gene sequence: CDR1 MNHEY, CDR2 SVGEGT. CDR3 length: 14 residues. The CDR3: CASSYVGQGYEQYF. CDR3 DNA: TGTGCCAGCAGTTACGTTGGGCAGGGCTACGAGCAGTACTTC.

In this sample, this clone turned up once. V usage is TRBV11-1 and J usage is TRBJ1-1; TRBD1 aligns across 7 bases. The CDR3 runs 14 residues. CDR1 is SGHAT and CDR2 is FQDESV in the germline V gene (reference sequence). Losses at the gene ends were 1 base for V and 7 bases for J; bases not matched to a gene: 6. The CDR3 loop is CASSLGRGHSEAFF. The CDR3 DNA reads TGTGCCAGCAGCTTAGGGAGGGGGCACAGTGAAGCTTTCTTT.

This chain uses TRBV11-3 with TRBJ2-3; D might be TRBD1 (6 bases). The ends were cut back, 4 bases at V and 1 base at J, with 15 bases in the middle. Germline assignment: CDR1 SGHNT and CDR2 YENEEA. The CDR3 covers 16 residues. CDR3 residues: CASSSTGRRGTDTQYF. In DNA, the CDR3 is TGTGCCAGCAGCTCAACAGGGAGAAGAGGCACAGATACGCAGTATTTT.

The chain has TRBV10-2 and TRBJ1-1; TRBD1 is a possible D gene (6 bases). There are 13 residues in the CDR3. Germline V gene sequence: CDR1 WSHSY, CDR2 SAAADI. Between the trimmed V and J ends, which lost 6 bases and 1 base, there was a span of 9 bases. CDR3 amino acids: CASRGQKNTEAFF. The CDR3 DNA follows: TGCGCCAGCAGAGGACAGAAGAACACTGAAGCTTTCTTT.

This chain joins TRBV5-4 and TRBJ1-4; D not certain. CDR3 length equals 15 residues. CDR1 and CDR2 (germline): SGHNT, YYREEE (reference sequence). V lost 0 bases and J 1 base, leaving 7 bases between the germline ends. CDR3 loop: CASSLGYGTNEKLFF. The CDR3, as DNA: TGTGCCAGCAGCTTGGGGTACGGAACTAATGAAAAACTGTTTTTT.

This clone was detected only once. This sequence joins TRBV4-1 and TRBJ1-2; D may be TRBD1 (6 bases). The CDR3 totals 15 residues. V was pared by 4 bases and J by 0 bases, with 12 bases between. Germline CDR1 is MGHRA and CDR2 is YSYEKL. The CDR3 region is CASSPMGATNYGYTF. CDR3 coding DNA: TGCGCCAGCAGCCCGATGGGGGCGACTAACTATGGCTACACCTTC.

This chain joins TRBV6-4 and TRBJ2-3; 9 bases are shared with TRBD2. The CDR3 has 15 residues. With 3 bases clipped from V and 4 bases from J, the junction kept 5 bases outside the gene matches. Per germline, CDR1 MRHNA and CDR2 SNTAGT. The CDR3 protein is CASSEIAGEADTQYF. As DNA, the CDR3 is TGTGCCAGCAGTGAAATAGCGGGAGAGGCAGATACGCAGTATTTT.

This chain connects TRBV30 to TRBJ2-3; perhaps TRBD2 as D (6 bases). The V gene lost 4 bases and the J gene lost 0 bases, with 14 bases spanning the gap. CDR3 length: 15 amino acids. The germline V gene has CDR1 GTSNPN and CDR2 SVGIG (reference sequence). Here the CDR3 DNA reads TGTGCCTGGACGGGACTTCCAGATAGCACAGATACGCAGTATTTT. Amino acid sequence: CAWTGLPDSTDTQYF.

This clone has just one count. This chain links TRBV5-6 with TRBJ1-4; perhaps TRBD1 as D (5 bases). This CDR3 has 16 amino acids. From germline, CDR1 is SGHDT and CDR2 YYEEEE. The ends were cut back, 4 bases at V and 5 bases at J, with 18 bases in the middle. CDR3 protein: CASSRFLGEVNEKLFF. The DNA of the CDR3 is TGTGCCAGCAGCCGGTTTTTAGGGGAAGTGAATGAAAAACTGTTTTTT.

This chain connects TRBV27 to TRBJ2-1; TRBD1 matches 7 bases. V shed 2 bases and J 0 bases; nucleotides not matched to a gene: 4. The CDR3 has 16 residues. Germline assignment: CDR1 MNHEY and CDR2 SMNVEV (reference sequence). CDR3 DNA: TGTGCCAGCAGTTTACGAGGACAGGTCTCCTACAATGAGCAGTTCTTC. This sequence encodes CASSLRGQVSYNEQFF.

The CDR3 nucleotides are TGTGCCTGGAGTGTACTAGGAGGCCAACAATCACCCCTCCACTTT. Translating it yields CAWSVLGGQQSPLHF. The chain is built from TRBV30 and TRBJ1-6, with unresolved D. Per germline, CDR1 GTSNPN and CDR2 SVGIG (reference sequence). Trimming took off 0 bases at V and 10 bases at J, with 16 bases between the two ends. The CDR3 consists of 15 residues.

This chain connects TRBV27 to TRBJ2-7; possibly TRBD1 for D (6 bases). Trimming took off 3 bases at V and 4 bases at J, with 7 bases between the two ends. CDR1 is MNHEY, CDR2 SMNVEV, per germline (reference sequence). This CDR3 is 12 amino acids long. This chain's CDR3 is CASSFRGYEQYF. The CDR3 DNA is TGTGCCAGCAGTTTCAGGGGTTACGAGCAGTACTTC.

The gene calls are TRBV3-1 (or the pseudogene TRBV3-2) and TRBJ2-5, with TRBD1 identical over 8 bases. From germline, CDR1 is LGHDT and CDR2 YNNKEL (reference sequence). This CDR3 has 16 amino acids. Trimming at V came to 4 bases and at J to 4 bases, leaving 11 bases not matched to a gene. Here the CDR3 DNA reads TGTGCCAGCAGCCCAACCGGACAGGGAAAGGGAGAGACCCAGTACTTC. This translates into CASSPTGQGKGETQYF.

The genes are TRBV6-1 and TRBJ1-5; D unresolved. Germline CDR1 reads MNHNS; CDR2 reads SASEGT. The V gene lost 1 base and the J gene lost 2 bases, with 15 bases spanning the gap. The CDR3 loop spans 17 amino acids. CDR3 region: CASSEGSLVAGNQPQHF. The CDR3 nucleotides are TGTGCCAGCAGTGAAGGTTCTTTGGTGGCGGGCAATCAGCCCCAGCATTTT.

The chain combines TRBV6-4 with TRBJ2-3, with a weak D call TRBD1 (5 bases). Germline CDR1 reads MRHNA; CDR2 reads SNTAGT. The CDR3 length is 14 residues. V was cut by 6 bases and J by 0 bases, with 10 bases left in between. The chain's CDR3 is CASSPRASTDTQYF. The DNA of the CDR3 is TGTGCCAGCAGCCCCAGGGCAAGCACAGATACGCAGTATTTT.

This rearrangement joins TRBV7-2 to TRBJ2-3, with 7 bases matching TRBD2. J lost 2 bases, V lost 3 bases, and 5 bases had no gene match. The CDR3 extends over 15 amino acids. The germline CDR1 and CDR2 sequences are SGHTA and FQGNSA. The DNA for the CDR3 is TGTGCCAGCAGCTTTTGGGCGGGGGTCACAGATACGCAGTATTTT. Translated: CASSFWAGVTDTQYF.